This T cell receptor beta chain is drawn from a study of identical twins (dated by TCRdb to the mid-2010s). Some background on the complete study: To test whether fetal clonotypes persist, the study used deep sequencing on TCR alpha and beta repertoires from monozygotic twins, unrelated adults of various ages, and cord blood. To rule out contamination, the twin experiments were replicated at different times with different library preparation protocols.

Receptor libraries were prepared by 5' RACE. Sequenced using an Illumina HiSeq 2000. Template switching added a universal primer binding site, and the final cDNA carried a unique molecular identifier that allowed TCR cDNA molecules to be counted accurately. Specific primers in the conserved constant-segment region were used to synthesize first-strand cDNA for TCR alpha and beta chains. To control for contamination, every cDNA library was double barcoded, receiving both a SMART-Mk sample barcode and Illumina barcodes. TruSeq adapter sequences along with Illumina sample barcodes were introduced in two successive PCR steps. The Illumina HiSeq platform was used with custom primers to sequence TCR alpha and beta cDNA libraries. Regarding the original processing steps: Raw reads were processed with MiGEC to extract unique molecular identifiers, and MiXCR was used to determine CDR3 positions. For each individual, recombination models were inferred using an EM algorithm with the repgenHMM and IGoR tools. Shared clonotypes were analyzed with the tcR package in R, and sharing was normalized by the product of cloneset sizes. To study raw recombination without the effects of thymic and clonal selection, out-of-frame nonproductive sequences were analyzed. TCRdb applied fastp at Q25 and MiXCR to the public reads, then kept only in-frame beta chains. Entries are consolidated by CDR3 protein sequence, retaining the most common genes and DNA. The V and J calls were not made by the authors but by TCRdb's processing. The sample contains about 700,000 distinct CDR3 sequences, roughly 6% of them found a single time. The ten largest clones capture about 2% of the sample.

To note about this clonotype: Its cognate antigen has yet to be identified. No much larger clonotype is one base removed from it; base qualities were not supplied.

The investigation overall reported the following: Compared with coincidental sharing between unrelated individuals, out-of-frame TCR alpha sequences shared between twins had an excess of sequences with low generation probability. Because the same donors could not be followed over many years, conclusions were based on cross-sectional statistical analysis. Fewer insertions were carried by abundant cord blood beta clonotypes; a weaker similar trend was observed in young adult naive repertoires, while no such trend was observed in memory repertoires. In monozygotic twins, recombination models systematically underestimated out-of-frame TCR alpha sharing, but the models matched the sharing seen between unrelated individuals. Invariant T cells such as MAIT and iNKT could partly confound zero-insertion analyses, though diverse VJ usage argued against this for most clonotypes. The excess sharing between twins in beta out-of-frame sequences was weaker because fewer shared sequences reduced the signal-to-noise ratio.

Every donor was a healthy Caucasian. Three unrelated non-twin adults were also sequenced: a male aged 18 to 30, a male aged 50 to 59 and a female aged 50 to 59. Miltenyi CD45RO+ enrichment and human naive T-cell isolation kits were used to isolate memory (CD45RO+) and naive T cells from PBMC. V is shortened by 1 base, J by 5 bases, and the region joining them spans 15 bases. As encoded in the germline V gene, CDR1 is SGHTA while CDR2 is FQGNSA. Inclusive of the bounding cysteine and valine, the CDR3 is 15 residues long. The entry retains the CDR3 DNA only, 45 bases that are in frame from base 1. This sequence uses TRBV7-2 and TRBJ2-7, with the D gene uncertain. Material for sequencing was naive T cells sorted from blood. The meaning of the sample's cell subset or site label: cells isolated with a human naive T-cell isolation kit. The receptor was derived from a man between 18 and 29 years old in good health. The nucleotide sequence is given as TGTGCCAGCAGCTTAGGAAGGGCAGGAGAGGACGAGCAGTACGTC. Its amino acids are CASSLGRAGEDEQYV.